This is a list of T cell receptor beta chains from one sample in a study of CD8+CD57+ T cells in acquired aplastic anemia. TCRdb ran MiXCR on the reads and lists one entry per CDR3 protein. The repertoire includes some 160,000 distinct CDR3 sequences, around 48% of them detected once, and less than 3% sits in the top ten. Sequencing input: sorted CD4+, CD8+, or CD8+CD57+ T cells (not recorded which) from PBMCs. The receptors derive from a human donor with aplastic anemia. The CDR3 runs from the conserved cysteine through the conserved F or W. The D gene is left open where the match is weak. Size tells how often a clone was seen (once, few, many) or the class of an expanded clone, and some rows leave it out.

abundance: many; j_gene: TRBJ2-2; v_gene: TRBV10-3; d_gene: -; CDR3aa: CAISEGPITGELFF; CDR3nt: TGTGCCATCAGTGAAGGGCCGATCACCGGGGAGCTGTTTTTT
abundance: -; j_gene: TRBJ1-4; v_gene: TRBV29-1; d_gene: -; CDR3aa: CSIEDNGKLFF; CDR3nt: TGCAGCATTGAAGATAATGGAAAACTGTTTTTT
abundance: -; j_gene: TRBJ2-5; v_gene: TRBV7-2; d_gene: -; CDR3aa: CPISVQETQYF; CDR3nt: TGTCCCATCAGCGTCCAAGAGACCCAGTACTTC
abundance: few; j_gene: TRBJ1-3; v_gene: TRBV5-1; d_gene: TRBD1; CDR3aa: CASSSKQIQGATGNTIYF; CDR3nt: TGCGCCAGCAGCTCAAAGCAAATACAGGGGGCGACTGGAAACACCATATATTTT
abundance: few; j_gene: TRBJ2-1; v_gene: TRBV5-1; d_gene: -; CDR3aa: CASSFTPTTGSSYNEQFF; CDR3nt: TGCGCCAGCAGCTTTACCCCAACAACGGGGAGCTCCTACAATGAGCAGTTCTTC
abundance: many; j_gene: TRBJ1-1; v_gene: TRBV19; d_gene: -; CDR3aa: CASSTAGTEAFF; CDR3nt: TGTGCCAGTAGTACCGCAGGCACTGAAGCTTTCTTT
abundance: many; j_gene: TRBJ1-2; v_gene: TRBV9; d_gene: -; CDR3aa: CASSAPPSYGYTF; CDR3nt: TGTGCCAGCAGCGCCCCCCCGAGCTATGGCTACACCTTC
abundance: -; j_gene: TRBJ2-7; v_gene: TRBV7-8; d_gene: TRBD2; CDR3aa: CASSSPGLAGIYEQYF; CDR3nt: TGTGCCAGTAGTTCCCCCGGGCTAGCGGGGATCTACGAGCAGTACTTC
abundance: many; j_gene: TRBJ2-5; v_gene: TRBV7-9; d_gene: TRBD2; CDR3aa: CASSRTSGSGSQETQYF; CDR3nt: TGTGCCAGCAGCCGGACTAGCGGGAGTGGATCCCAAGAAACCCAGTACTTC
abundance: many; j_gene: TRBJ1-2; v_gene: TRBV20-1; d_gene: -; CDR3aa: CSASMGPNYGYTF; CDR3nt: TGCAGTGCTAGTATGGGACCGAACTATGGCTACACCTTC
abundance: many; j_gene: TRBJ2-3; v_gene: TRBV12-3/TRBV12-4; d_gene: -; CDR3aa: CASSLATDTQYF; CDR3nt: TGTGCCAGCAGTCTCGCCACAGATACGCAGTATTTT
abundance: -; j_gene: TRBJ2-1; v_gene: TRBV6-1; d_gene: TRBD2; CDR3aa: CASSRLAGGTYNEQFF; CDR3nt: TGTGCCAGCAGTCGACTAGCGGGAGGGACTTACAATGAGCAGTTCTTC
abundance: many; j_gene: TRBJ2-3; v_gene: TRBV5-1; d_gene: -; CDR3aa: CASRLAGLLEDTQYF; CDR3nt: TGCGCCAGCAGACTGGCGGGCCTCCTCGAAGATACGCAGTATTTT
abundance: many; j_gene: TRBJ1-2; v_gene: TRBV9; d_gene: TRBD1; CDR3aa: CASSGDRGYGGYTF; CDR3nt: TGTGCCAGCAGCGGCGACAGGGGGTACGGTGGCTACACCTTC
abundance: -; j_gene: TRBJ1-6; v_gene: TRBV5-1; d_gene: -; CDR3aa: CASSSRPGGANSPLHF; CDR3nt: TGCGCCAGCTCATCCCGCCCCGGGGGGGCGAATTCACCCCTCCACTTT
abundance: -; j_gene: TRBJ2-7; v_gene: TRBV7-9; d_gene: -; CDR3aa: CASSLSGTEAYEQYF; CDR3nt: TGTGCCAGCAGCTTAAGCGGGACAGAAGCCTACGAGCAGTACTTC
abundance: -; j_gene: TRBJ2-5; v_gene: TRBV2; d_gene: -; CDR3aa: CASSERGDGGPYQETQYF; CDR3nt: TGTGCCAGCAGTGAAAGGGGAGACGGGGGCCCGTACCAAGAGACCCAGTACTTC
abundance: -; j_gene: TRBJ2-7; v_gene: TRBV10-3; d_gene: TRBD1; CDR3aa: CAIKRTGGDEQYF; CDR3nt: TGTGCCATCAAGCGGACAGGGGGCGACGAGCAGTACTTC
abundance: -; j_gene: TRBJ2-5; v_gene: TRBV20-1; d_gene: -; CDR3aa: CSAGARKETQYF; CDR3nt: TGCAGTGCCGGAGCACGGAAGGAGACCCAGTACTTC
abundance: many; j_gene: TRBJ2-7; v_gene: TRBV2; d_gene: -; CDR3aa: CASKTGLGTYEQYF; CDR3nt: TGTGCCAGCAAAACAGGGCTGGGAACCTACGAGCAGTACTTC
abundance: many; j_gene: TRBJ2-1; v_gene: TRBV7-7; d_gene: TRBD2; CDR3aa: CASSLRREGEQFF; CDR3nt: TGTGCTAGCAGCTTAAGAAGGGAGGGTGAGCAGTTCTTC
abundance: -; j_gene: TRBJ2-1; v_gene: TRBV19; d_gene: -; CDR3aa: CASSMAPSSYNEQFF; CDR3nt: TGTGCCAGTAGTATGGCTCCCTCTTCATACAATGAGCAGTTCTTC
abundance: once; j_gene: TRBJ2-5; v_gene: TRBV7-3; d_gene: -; CDR3aa: CASSLSTPHETQYF; CDR3nt: TGTGCCAGCAGCTTGTCGACCCCCCACGAGACCCAGTACTTC
abundance: many; j_gene: TRBJ1-6; v_gene: TRBV6-5; d_gene: TRBD1; CDR3aa: CASRTRTGANSPLHF; CDR3nt: TGTGCCAGCAGAACACGGACAGGAGCTAATTCACCCCTCCACTTT
abundance: -; j_gene: TRBJ2-7; v_gene: TRBV11-2; d_gene: TRBD1; CDR3aa: CASSPGQGGYEQYF; CDR3nt: TGTGCCAGCAGCCCGGGACAGGGAGGCTACGAGCAGTACTTC
abundance: many; j_gene: TRBJ2-7; v_gene: TRBV19; d_gene: -; CDR3aa: CASRGAGSNYEQYF; CDR3nt: TGTGCCAGTAGGGGGGCAGGCTCAAACTACGAGCAGTACTTC
abundance: -; j_gene: TRBJ2-5; v_gene: TRBV20-1; d_gene: -; CDR3aa: CSAGLTEEAQYF; CDR3nt: TGCAGTGCTGGACTAACGGAAGAGGCCCAGTACTTC
abundance: few; j_gene: TRBJ1-6; v_gene: TRBV18; d_gene: -; CDR3aa: CASSLRASFYNSPLHF; CDR3nt: TGTGCCAGCTCATTGAGGGCCAGCTTTTATAATTCACCCCTCCACTTT
abundance: -; j_gene: TRBJ2-1; v_gene: TRBV15; d_gene: -; CDR3aa: CATSRGDPLNEQFF; CDR3nt: TGTGCCACCAGCAGAGGGGATCCCCTAAATGAGCAGTTCTTC
abundance: many; j_gene: TRBJ1-4; v_gene: TRBV11-2; d_gene: -; CDR3aa: CASSLEGGGWEKLFF; CDR3nt: TGTGCCAGCAGCTTAGAAGGCGGGGGATGGGAAAAACTGTTTTTT
abundance: -; j_gene: TRBJ2-1; v_gene: TRBV20-1; d_gene: -; CDR3aa: CSAMNFGMAWNEQFF; CDR3nt: TGCAGTGCTATGAACTTTGGGATGGCGTGGAATGAGCAGTTCTTC
abundance: many; j_gene: TRBJ1-5; v_gene: TRBV7-8; d_gene: -; CDR3aa: CASSPVDSLQPQHF; CDR3nt: TGTGCCAGCAGCCCAGTAGACAGTCTCCAGCCCCAGCATTTT
abundance: many; j_gene: TRBJ2-2; v_gene: TRBV9; d_gene: TRBD1; CDR3aa: CASSPRQGYTGELFF; CDR3nt: TGTGCCAGCAGCCCGCGACAGGGGTACACCGGGGAGCTGTTTTTT
abundance: few; j_gene: TRBJ2-2; v_gene: TRBV10-3; d_gene: TRBD2; CDR3aa: CAISEVSSGATGELFF; CDR3nt: TGTGCCATCAGTGAGGTCTCGAGCGGGGCGACCGGGGAGCTGTTTTTT
abundance: many; j_gene: TRBJ1-1; v_gene: TRBV7-7; d_gene: TRBD1; CDR3aa: CASSPRQGAAEAFF; CDR3nt: TGTGCCAGCAGCCCTAGACAGGGGGCGGCTGAAGCTTTCTTT
abundance: many; j_gene: TRBJ2-1; v_gene: TRBV11-1; d_gene: -; CDR3aa: CASSSGGDWRNEQFF; CDR3nt: TGTGCCAGCAGCTCAGGTGGGGACTGGAGGAATGAGCAGTTCTTC
abundance: few; j_gene: TRBJ2-7; v_gene: TRBV10-3; d_gene: -; CDR3aa: CAIQGSSTSYEQYF; CDR3nt: TGTGCCATTCAGGGGTCGTCGACATCCTACGAGCAGTACTTC
abundance: -; j_gene: TRBJ2-7; v_gene: TRBV19; d_gene: -; CDR3aa: CASSLVGGTYEQYF; CDR3nt: TGTGCCAGCAGCTTAGTTGGCGGAACCTACGAGCAGTACTTC
abundance: -; j_gene: TRBJ1-5; v_gene: TRBV18; d_gene: TRBD1; CDR3aa: CASSPQTGFNQPQHF; CDR3nt: TGTGCCAGCTCACCACAGACAGGGTTCAATCAGCCCCAGCATTTT
abundance: many; j_gene: TRBJ2-2; v_gene: TRBV2; d_gene: -; CDR3aa: CASSEAAVNTGELFF; CDR3nt: TGTGCCAGCAGTGAGGCGGCGGTGAACACCGGGGAGCTGTTTTTT
abundance: few; j_gene: TRBJ1-1; v_gene: TRBV30; d_gene: TRBD1; CDR3aa: CAWSVQGAPEAFF; CDR3nt: TGTGCCTGGAGTGTCCAGGGGGCCCCTGAAGCTTTCTTT
abundance: -; j_gene: TRBJ1-1; v_gene: TRBV10-3; d_gene: TRBD1; CDR3aa: CAIQPTQGAGTEAFF; CDR3nt: TGTGCCATCCAACCCACCCAGGGGGCAGGCACTGAAGCTTTCTTT
abundance: few; j_gene: TRBJ2-7; v_gene: TRBV2; d_gene: -; CDR3aa: CASSEAQGPAYEQYF; CDR3nt: TGTGCCAGCAGTGAAGCGCAGGGGCCGGCCTACGAGCAGTACTTC
abundance: -; j_gene: TRBJ2-7; v_gene: TRBV7-2; d_gene: TRBD1; CDR3aa: CASSSDRVYEQYF; CDR3nt: TGTGCCAGCAGCTCGGACAGGGTCTACGAGCAGTACTTC
abundance: many; j_gene: TRBJ1-4; v_gene: TRBV4-1; d_gene: -; CDR3aa: CASSRTWTATNEKLFF; CDR3nt: TGCGCCAGCAGCCGTACCTGGACAGCAACTAATGAAAAACTGTTTTTT
abundance: many; j_gene: TRBJ2-2; v_gene: TRBV19; d_gene: TRBD2; CDR3aa: CASIGTSGDTGELFF; CDR3nt: TGTGCCAGTATTGGGACTAGCGGGGACACCGGGGAGCTGTTTTTT
abundance: -; j_gene: TRBJ1-2; v_gene: TRBV10-3; d_gene: -; CDR3aa: CAISETVEGYTF; CDR3nt: TGTGCCATCAGTGAAACAGTGGAGGGCTACACCTTC
abundance: -; j_gene: TRBJ1-6; v_gene: TRBV5-1; d_gene: -; CDR3aa: CASSLGGRDNSPLHF; CDR3nt: TGCGCCAGCAGCTTGGGGGGACGGGATAATTCACCCCTCCACTTT
abundance: -; j_gene: TRBJ1-5; v_gene: TRBV19; d_gene: -; CDR3aa: CASSIEGSNQPQHF; CDR3nt: TGTGCCAGTAGTATCGAAGGAAGCAATCAGCCCCAGCATTTT
abundance: few; j_gene: TRBJ1-4; v_gene: TRBV30; d_gene: -; CDR3aa: CAWSRGFGNEKLFF; CDR3nt: TGTGCCTGGAGCAGGGGATTCGGTAATGAAAAACTGTTTTTT
abundance: many; j_gene: TRBJ1-2; v_gene: TRBV7-9; d_gene: -; CDR3aa: CASSQSAGGYTF; CDR3nt: TGTGCCAGCAGTCAATCGGCGGGTGGCTACACCTTC
abundance: -; j_gene: TRBJ2-5; v_gene: TRBV29-1; d_gene: -; CDR3aa: CSVGQGQETQYF; CDR3nt: TGCAGCGTTGGGCAGGGGCAAGAGACCCAGTACTTC
abundance: few; j_gene: TRBJ1-2; v_gene: TRBV10-3; d_gene: TRBD1; CDR3aa: CAISDGRGNYGYTF; CDR3nt: TGTGCCATCAGTGACGGCAGGGGGAACTATGGCTACACCTTC
abundance: many; j_gene: TRBJ2-7; v_gene: TRBV6-5; d_gene: TRBD1; CDR3aa: CASIGTVKNEQYF; CDR3nt: TGTGCCAGCATCGGGACAGTAAAGAACGAGCAGTACTTC
abundance: many; j_gene: TRBJ2-5; v_gene: TRBV25-1; d_gene: TRBD1; CDR3aa: CASSYPGQGRRETQYF; CDR3nt: TGTGCCAGCAGTTACCCGGGACAGGGGCGTCGGGAGACCCAGTACTTC
abundance: many; j_gene: TRBJ1-2; v_gene: TRBV15; d_gene: TRBD1; CDR3aa: CATSRDRGGTNYGYTF; CDR3nt: TGTGCCACCAGCAGAGACAGGGGGGGGACTAACTATGGCTACACCTTC
abundance: -; j_gene: TRBJ1-1; v_gene: TRBV6-5; d_gene: -; CDR3aa: CASSYHGTEAFF; CDR3nt: TGTGCCAGCAGTTACCACGGTACTGAAGCTTTCTTT
abundance: -; j_gene: TRBJ2-7; v_gene: TRBV5-6; d_gene: TRBD1; CDR3aa: CASSPDRAYEQYF; CDR3nt: TGTGCCAGCAGCCCAGACAGGGCCTACGAGCAGTACTTC
abundance: -; j_gene: TRBJ2-7; v_gene: TRBV5-6; d_gene: TRBD1; CDR3aa: CASKDGDRVHEQYF; CDR3nt: TGTGCCAGCAAGGACGGGGACAGGGTCCACGAGCAGTACTTC